The sequence of this T cell receptor beta chain was determined in a study of siplizumab effects on memory and regulatory T cells. Whole-study findings and limits: The study found that mappable alloreactive CD4+ clones averaged 68.8% Treg-derived with siplizumab and roughly 30% in controls. No naive or memory phenotype could be assigned to roughly 75-97% of proliferating clones.

Every sample had approximately 10^5 of its TCR templates assayed. Measured with immunoSEQ multiplex PCR; TCRdb has only the in-frame clones, and not every one. The sample consists of about 69,000 clones, 75% to 90% of them appearing once. Concerning this clone itself: Its antigen is not identified.

The CDR3 runs to 14 residues. Between the trimmed V and J ends, which lost 3 bases and 2 bases, there was a span of 10 bases. Germline V gene sequence: CDR1 KGHSH, CDR2 LQKENI. Material: Tregs sorted from blood. The clonotype was recovered from a human donor in good health. The chain has TRBV18 and TRBJ2-5, with D hard to call. The CDR3 here is CASSPYGGQETQYF. DNA for the CDR3: TGTGCCAGCTCACCCTACGGCGGACAAGAGACCCAGTACTTC.